This T cell receptor (beta chain) is from a study of blood T cell repertoires in COVID-19. Background on the study: Acute and convalescent COVID-19 samples came from the United States, Italy and Spain. PBMCs, B-cell-depleted T cells, or T cells provided the cDNA or gDNA that made up the material.

Original processing notes: Estimated nucleated cell counts came from reference gene primer amplification. Sequencing was performed with immunoSEQ multiplex PCR; in TCRdb, only in-frame clones are kept and a portion is missing. The D gene and trimming were derived from the DNA, and the V and J assignments and clone size from that table. The sample records about 84,000 clones, over 80% being singletons. The CDR3 extends over 19 amino acids. Losses at the gene ends were 4 bases for V and 7 bases for J; bases not matched to a gene: 17. Germline-derived CDR1 and CDR2 are SGHNT and YENEEA. V gene TRBV11-3 combines with J gene TRBJ2-1, with 12 bases identical to TRBD2. The specimen sequenced was peripheral blood. The sequence came from a woman older than 75 with acute or convalescent COVID-19. CDR3 coding DNA: TGTGCCAGCAGCTGGACAGGGGTTGCTAGCGGGAGGGCCCGGAATGAGCAGTTCTTC. It encodes CASSWTGVASGRARNEQFF.